This T cell receptor (beta chain) was captured by sequencing in a study of chemoradiotherapy in HPV16-positive cancers. General study points: The functional HPV-specific definition rests on just a couple of HPV16-positive patients.

Samples were taken several times over chemoradiotherapy. With regard to this clone: The target antigen is unknown.

Some clones are missing from TCRdb's copy, which holds only in-frame ones; the method was immunoSEQ multiplex PCR. Among 53,000 or so clones listed, 90% were seen once. Germline CDR1 reads MGHRA; CDR2 reads YSYEKL. This CDR3 is 16 amino acids long. V shed 0 bases and J shed 5 bases, with 16 bases lying between them. The material sequenced was blood, taken from a patient who underwent chemoradiotherapy. The chain links TRBV4-1 to TRBJ1-2; the D is unclear. The sequence came from a human donor with HPV-associated anogenital cancer. CDR3 sequence (DNA): TGCGCCAGCAGCCAAGACGGGGTGGGCAGGTCTTATGGCTACACCTTC. It codes for CASSQDGVGRSYGYTF.